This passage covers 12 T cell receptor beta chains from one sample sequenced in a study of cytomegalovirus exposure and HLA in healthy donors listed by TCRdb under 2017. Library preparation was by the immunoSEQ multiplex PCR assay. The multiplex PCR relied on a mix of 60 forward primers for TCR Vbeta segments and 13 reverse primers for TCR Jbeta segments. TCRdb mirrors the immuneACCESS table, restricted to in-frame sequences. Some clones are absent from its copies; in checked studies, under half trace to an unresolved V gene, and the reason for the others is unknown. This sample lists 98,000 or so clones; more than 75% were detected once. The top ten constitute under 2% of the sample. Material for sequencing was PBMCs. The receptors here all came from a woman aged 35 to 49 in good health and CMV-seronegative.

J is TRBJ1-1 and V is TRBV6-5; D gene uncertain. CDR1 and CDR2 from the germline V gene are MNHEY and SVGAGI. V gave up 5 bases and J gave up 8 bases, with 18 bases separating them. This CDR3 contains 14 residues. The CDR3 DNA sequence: TGTGCCAGCAGTACAGCTGGCTTACCCGAAGAAGCTTTCTTT. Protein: CASSTAGLPEEAFF.

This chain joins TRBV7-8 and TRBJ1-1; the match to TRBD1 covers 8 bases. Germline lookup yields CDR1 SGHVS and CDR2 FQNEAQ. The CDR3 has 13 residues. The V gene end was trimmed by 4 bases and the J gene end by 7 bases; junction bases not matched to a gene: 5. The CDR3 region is CASSSKTGVEAFF. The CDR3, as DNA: TGTGCCAGCAGCTCGAAGACAGGGGTTGAAGCTTTCTTT.

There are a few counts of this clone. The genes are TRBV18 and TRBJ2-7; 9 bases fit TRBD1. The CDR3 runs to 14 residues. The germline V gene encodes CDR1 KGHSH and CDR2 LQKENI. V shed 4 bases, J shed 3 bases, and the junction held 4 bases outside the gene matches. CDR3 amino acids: CASSQRQGVYEQYF. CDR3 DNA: TGTGCCAGCTCACAAAGACAGGGGGTCTACGAGCAGTACTTC.

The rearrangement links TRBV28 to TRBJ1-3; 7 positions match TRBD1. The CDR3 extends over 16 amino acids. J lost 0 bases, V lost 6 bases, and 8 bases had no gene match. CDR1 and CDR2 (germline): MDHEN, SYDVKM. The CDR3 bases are TGTGCCAGCAGAACAGGGGCGACCTTCTCTGGAAACACCATATATTTT. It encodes CASRTGATFSGNTIYF.

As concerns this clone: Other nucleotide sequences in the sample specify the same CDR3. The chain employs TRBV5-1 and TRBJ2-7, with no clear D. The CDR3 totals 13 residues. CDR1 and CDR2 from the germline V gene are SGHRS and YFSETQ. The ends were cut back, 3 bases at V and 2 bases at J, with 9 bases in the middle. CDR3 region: CASSSTSTYEQYF. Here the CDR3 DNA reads TGCGCCAGCAGCTCGACATCAACCTACGAGCAGTACTTC.

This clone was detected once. In DNA form, the CDR3 reads TGCGCCAGCAGCTTTGGGACAGGGGATGGAAACACCATATATTTT. Amino acids: CASSFGTGDGNTIYF. The gene calls are TRBV5-1 and TRBJ1-3; 10 positions agree with TRBD1. Germline V gene lookup returns CDR1 SGHRS and CDR2 YFSETQ. The CDR3 spans 15 residues. J lost 3 bases, V lost 2 bases, and 2 bases had no gene match.

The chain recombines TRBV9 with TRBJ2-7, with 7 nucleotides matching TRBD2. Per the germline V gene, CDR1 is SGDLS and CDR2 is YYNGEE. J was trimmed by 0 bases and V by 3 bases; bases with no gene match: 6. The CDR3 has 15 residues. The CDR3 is CASSEERDFSYEQYF. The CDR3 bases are TGTGCCAGCAGCGAAGAGCGGGATTTCTCCTACGAGCAGTACTTC.

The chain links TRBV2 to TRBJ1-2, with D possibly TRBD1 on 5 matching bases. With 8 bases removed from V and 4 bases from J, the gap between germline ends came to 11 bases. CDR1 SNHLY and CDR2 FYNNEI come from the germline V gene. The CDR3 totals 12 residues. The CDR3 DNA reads TGTGCCAGCCAGGAAGACAGCTATGGCTACACCTTC. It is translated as CASQEDSYGYTF.

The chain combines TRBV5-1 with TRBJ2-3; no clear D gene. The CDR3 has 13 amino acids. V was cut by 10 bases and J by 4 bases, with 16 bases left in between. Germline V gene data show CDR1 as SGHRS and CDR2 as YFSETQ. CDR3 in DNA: TGCGCCTTTTTCTCAATTAGTGCAGATACGCAGTATTTT. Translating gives CAFFSISADTQYF.

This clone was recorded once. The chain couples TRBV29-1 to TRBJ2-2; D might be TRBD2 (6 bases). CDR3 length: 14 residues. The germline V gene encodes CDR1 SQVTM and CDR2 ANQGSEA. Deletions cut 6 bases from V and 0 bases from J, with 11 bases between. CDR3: CSVRGGTNTGELFF. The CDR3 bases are TGCAGCGTGAGAGGCGGGACGAACACCGGGGAGCTGTTTTTT.

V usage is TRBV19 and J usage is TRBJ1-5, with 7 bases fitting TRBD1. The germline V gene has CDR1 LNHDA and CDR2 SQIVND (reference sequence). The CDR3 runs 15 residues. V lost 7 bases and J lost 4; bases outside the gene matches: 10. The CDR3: CASKVGQVSNQPQHF. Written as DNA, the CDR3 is TGTGCCAGTAAGGTCGGACAGGTGTCAAATCAGCCCCAGCATTTT.

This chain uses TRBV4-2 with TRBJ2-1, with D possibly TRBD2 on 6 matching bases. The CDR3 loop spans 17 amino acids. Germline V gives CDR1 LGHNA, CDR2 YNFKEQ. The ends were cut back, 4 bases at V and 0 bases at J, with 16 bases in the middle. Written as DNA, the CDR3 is TGTGCCAGCAGCCCCCTGTCCCGGACTATCTCCTACAATGAGCAGTTCTTC. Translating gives CASSPLSRTISYNEQFF.